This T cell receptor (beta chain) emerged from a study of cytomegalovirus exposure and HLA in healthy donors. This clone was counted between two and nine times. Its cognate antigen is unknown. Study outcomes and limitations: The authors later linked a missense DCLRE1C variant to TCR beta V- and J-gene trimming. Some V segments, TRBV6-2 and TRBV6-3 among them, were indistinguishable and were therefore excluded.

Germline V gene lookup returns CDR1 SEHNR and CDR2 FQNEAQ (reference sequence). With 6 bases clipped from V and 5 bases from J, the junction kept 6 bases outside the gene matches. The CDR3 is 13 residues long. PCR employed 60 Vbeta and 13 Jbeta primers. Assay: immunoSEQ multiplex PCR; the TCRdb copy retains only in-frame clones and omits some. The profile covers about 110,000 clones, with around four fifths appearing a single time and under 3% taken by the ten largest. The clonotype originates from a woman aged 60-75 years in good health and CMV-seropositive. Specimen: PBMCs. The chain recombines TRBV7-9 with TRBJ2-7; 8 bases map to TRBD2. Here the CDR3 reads CASRGLVIDEQYF. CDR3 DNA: TGTGCCAGCAGGGGACTAGTTATCGACGAGCAGTACTTC.